A single sample is the source of the 4 T cell receptor beta chains below, sequenced in a study of tumor-infiltrating lymphocytes in primary liver carcinoma. The roughly 20-34 mg bulk tissue piece was not sorted before simultaneous RNA and DNA extraction. Synthesis of TCR beta cDNA was carried out from approximately 470 ng total RNA with a constant-region primer. Construction of TCR beta libraries relied on three successive nested multiplex PCR rounds employing slightly modified ARM-PCR. Researchers ran the first two PCR rounds for around 10 cycles each with TRBV1-TRBV30 forward primers and a C-beta reverse primer. Using its own MiXCR run on the multiplex PCR reads, TCRdb lists one record per CDR3 protein. The sample holds some 87,000 distinct CDR3 sequences, around 68% seen once. Sample: tumor-adjacent normal liver tissue. The origin of the receptors is a man between 35 and 55 years old with primary liver carcinoma and hepatitis B virus infection.

As to this clonotype: This may be a read error, as it is one base from a much larger clone. The chain recombines TRBV10-2 with TRBJ1-5; TRBD1 matches at 7 bases. Germline CDR1 reads WSHSY; CDR2 reads SAAADI. The CDR3 consists of 14 residues. The CDR3 region is CASSEQGSNQSQHF. CDR3 nucleotides: TGCGCCAGCAGTGAACAGGGGAGCAATCAGTCCCAGCATTTT.

This clonotype was detected a few times. A much larger clone lies one base from this, so it may be a read error. The chain links TRBV6-5 to TRBJ2-1, with 8 bases aligning to TRBD2. Germline CDR1 reads MNHEY; CDR2 reads SVGAGI. The CDR3 consists of 16 residues. J lost 12 bases, V lost 4 bases, and 17 bases had no gene match. Here the CDR3 DNA reads TGTGCCAGCAGTTCCCGAGCGGGAGTAGGGTACAGTGGGCAGTTCTTC. Protein: CASSSRAGVGYSGQFF.

Comments on this clonotype: Mismatch with germline at one junction end may stem from a read error. The V call is TRBV6-5, the J call TRBJ2-2, with D possibly TRBD2 on 5 matching bases. In germline, CDR1 is MNHEY, CDR2 SVGAGI. The CDR3 is made up of 15 amino acids. As DNA, the CDR3 is TGTGCCTGCAGTTACTCGAATTCCGGGGTCGGGGAGCTGCTTTTT. Amino acid sequence: CACSYSNSGVGELLF.

Points on this clonotype: Since the CDR3 does not end with the conserved phenylalanine or tryptophan, this likely comes from a read error. The chain combines TRBV10-2 with TRBJ2-5, with 7 bases lining up with TRBD2. The V gene's germline CDR1 is WSHSY and CDR2 SAAADI. The CDR3 loop spans 15 amino acids. The CDR3 loop reads CATLSRGGVEEAQYL. CDR3 DNA: TGCGCCACCCTCAGCCGTGGGGGGGTGGAAGAGGCCCAGTACCTC.